These T cell receptor beta chains were read from a single sample in a study of CD8 T cell repertoires and HIV-1 epitope variants. These TCRs' antigens remain unknown. Here immunoSEQ multiplex PCR was the method, and the copy in TCRdb shows in-frame clones only, minus some. The repertoire has some 2,500 clones, roughly two thirds of them found once; the top ten carry about 47%. Sequenced sample: cultured CD8+ T cells derived from PBMCs. These receptors all come from a male donor with HIV. CDR3s include the opening cysteine and the closing phenylalanine or tryptophan. D genes are given only for firm matches. Not all rows give a size; the values are once, few, many and, for expanded clones, a class.

V,J,D,size,CDR3,DNA
TRBV6-5,TRBJ2-7,-,-,CASSYSGSYEQYF,TGTGCCAGCAGTTACTCTGGAAGCTACGAGCAGTACTTC
TRBV10-3,TRBJ2-7,-,-,CAISDGTSYEQYF,TGTGCCATCAGTGACGGGACTTCCTACGAGCAGTACTTC
TRBV19,TRBJ1-5,TRBD1,large,CASTPDRLSNQPQHF,TGTGCCAGTACCCCGGACAGGTTAAGCAATCAGCCCCAGCATTTT
TRBV7-7,TRBJ2-7,TRBD1,-,CASSLTGDYEQYF,TGTGCTAGCAGCTTGACAGGGGACTACGAGCAGTACTTC
TRBV6-7,TRBJ1-1,-,few,CASSGTEAFF,TGTGCCAGCAGTGGGACTGAAGCTTTCTTT
TRBV15,TRBJ1-4,-,few,CATSRDRGGEKLFF,TGTGCCACCAGCAGAGACAGGGGTGGGGAAAAACTGTTTTTT
TRBV29-1,TRBJ2-1,-,-,CSVVHRDGNEQFF,TGCAGCGTTGTCCACAGGGACGGCAATGAGCAGTTCTTC
TRBV28,TRBJ2-3,TRBD2,-,CASSSTRLAGEGGYTDTQYF,TGTGCCAGCAGTTCCACCAGACTAGCGGGAGAGGGGGGGTACACAGATACGCAGTATTTT
TRBV25-1,TRBJ1-2,-,few,CASSEPPGDGYTF,TGTGCCAGCAGTGAACCCCCAGGGGACGGCTACACCTTC
TRBV19,TRBJ2-2,-,few,CATTWGAGELFF,TGTGCCACTACCTGGGGGGCCGGGGAGCTGTTTTTT
TRBV29-1,TRBJ2-5,-,-,CSVEDLIETQYF,TGCAGCGTTGAAGATCTTATAGAGACCCAGTACTTC
TRBV28,TRBJ1-2,-,-,CASSAPNVDSLSGYTF,TGTGCCAGCAGTGCGCCCAACGTGGACAGCCTCAGTGGCTACACCTTC
TRBV28,TRBJ1-3,-,-,CASSLEGAINTIYF,TGTGCCAGCAGTTTAGAGGGCGCGATAAACACCATATATTTT
TRBV27,TRBJ2-5,-,-,CASSTVWGGETQYF,TGTGCCAGCAGTACCGTGTGGGGCGGAGAGACCCAGTACTTC
TRBV14,TRBJ2-7,-,-,CASRPNLQLGEQYF,TGTGCCAGCAGGCCCAATCTTCAATTGGGCGAGCAGTACTTC
TRBV19,TRBJ2-1,TRBD2,-,CASIPGTTYNEQFF,TGTGCCAGTATCCCTGGGACTACCTACAATGAGCAGTTCTTC
TRBV7-2,TRBJ2-1,-,few,CASSAFSSGEQFF,TGTGCCAGCAGCGCCTTCTCTTCCGGTGAGCAGTTCTTC
TRBV7-6,TRBJ2-3,TRBD1,-,CASSFLGTGGLSGHPAQYF,TGTGCCAGCAGCTTTCTTGGGACAGGGGGCCTCTCGGGCCATCCGGCGCAGTATTTT
TRBV7-6,TRBJ2-6,-,-,CASSLSVGTSGANVLTF,TGTGCCAGCAGCTTAAGTGTCGGCACCTCTGGGGCCAACGTCCTGACTTTC
TRBV2,TRBJ1-1,-,-,CASSQGNTEAFF,TGTGCCAGCAGCCAGGGGAACACTGAAGCTTTCTTT
TRBV13,TRBJ1-4,TRBD1,-,CASRTGSGEKLFF,TGTGCCAGCAGGACAGGGAGTGGTGAAAAACTGTTTTTT
TRBV7-2,TRBJ2-3,-,-,CASSSGLLGFGTQYF,TGTGCCAGCAGCTCCGGCCTCCTAGGATTTGGTACGCAGTATTTT
TRBV19,TRBJ2-7,TRBD2,-,CASSTLQAGVGEQYF,TGTGCCAGTAGCACACTTCAAGCGGGAGTCGGCGAGCAGTACTTC
TRBV9,TRBJ2-3,-,-,CASSVQRPSDTQYF,TGTGCCAGCAGCGTACAGCGTCCCTCAGATACGCAGTATTTT
TRBV28,TRBJ1-1,-,few,CASSYDGRDTEAFF,TGTGCCAGCAGCTACGACGGTAGGGACACTGAAGCTTTCTTT
TRBV27,TRBJ1-5,TRBD1,few,CATADRVGQPQHF,TGTGCCACCGCGGACAGGGTAGGTCAGCCCCAGCATTTT
TRBV6-5,TRBJ1-6,-,-,CASSTGTDNSPLHF,TGTGCCAGCAGTACCGGGACTGATAATTCACCCCTCCACTTT
TRBV15,TRBJ2-1,TRBD2,few,CATSRDRLAGGSSYNEQFF,TGTGCCACCAGCAGAGATCGGCTAGCGGGGGGAAGCTCCTACAATGAGCAGTTCTTC
TRBV19,TRBJ1-1,-,-,CASSSSGRQAFF,TGTGCCAGTAGTTCCTCCGGGAGGCAAGCTTTCTTT
TRBV19,TRBJ2-3,-,-,CASSIADEADTQYF,TGTGCCAGTAGTATAGCCGATGAGGCAGATACGCAGTATTTT
TRBV6-5,TRBJ1-6,TRBD1,few,CASTLRGVGSPLHF,TGTGCCAGCACCCTCAGGGGGGTAGGATCACCCCTCCACTTT
TRBV27,TRBJ1-5,TRBD1,few,CASSLSGQGAKEPQHF,TGTGCCAGCAGTTTATCGGGACAGGGGGCGAAGGAGCCCCAGCATTTT
TRBV4-1,TRBJ2-7,TRBD1,few,CASSQDGTALYEQYF,TGCGCCAGCAGCCAAGATGGGACAGCTCTCTACGAGCAGTACTTC
TRBV7-9,TRBJ2-7,-,-,CASSLDGGKMQEQYF,TGTGCCAGCAGCTTAGATGGCGGGAAAATGCAAGAGCAGTACTTC
TRBV2,TRBJ2-3,TRBD2,-,CASSEAGLAGGRTDTQYF,TGTGCCAGCAGTGAAGCGGGACTAGCGGGGGGGCGGACAGATACGCAGTATTTT
TRBV5-4,TRBJ1-2,-,-,CASSPDRISNYGYTF,TGTGCCAGCAGCCCTGACCGGATTTCTAACTATGGCTACACCTTC
TRBV5-4,TRBJ1-2,TRBD1,-,CASSQTGTYGYTF,TGTGCCAGCAGCCAGACAGGGACTTATGGCTACACCTTC
TRBV28,TRBJ2-1,TRBD1,few,CASSSVQGDYNEQFF,TGTGCCAGCAGTTCCGTCCAGGGGGATTACAATGAGCAGTTCTTC
TRBV14,TRBJ2-3,TRBD2,-,CASSLRGADTQYF,TGTGCCAGCAGCCTTCGGGGGGCAGATACGCAGTATTTT
TRBV9,TRBJ1-1,-,-,CASSVGTHTEAFF,TGTGCCAGCAGCGTAGGGACACACACTGAAGCTTTCTTT
TRBV4-2,TRBJ1-1,-,-,CASSPGLNTEAFF,TGTGCCAGCAGCCCAGGACTTAACACTGAAGCTTTCTTT
TRBV9,TRBJ2-1,-,-,CASSVAEREQFF,TGTGCCAGCAGCGTAGCGGAGCGTGAGCAGTTCTTC
TRBV10-1,TRBJ1-1,-,-,CASSEGDTEAFF,TGCGCCAGCAGTGAAGGGGACACTGAAGCTTTCTTT
TRBV14,TRBJ1-1,-,-,CASSQVEAGTEAFF,TGTGCCAGCAGCCAAGTTGAAGCGGGCACTGAAGCTTTCTTT
TRBV7-9,TRBJ2-7,-,-,CASSSRDGHYEQYF,TGTGCCAGCAGCTCCCGGGACGGACACTACGAGCAGTACTTC
TRBV5-6,TRBJ2-3,-,-,CASSGDGGRTDTQYF,TGTGCCAGCAGCGGTGACGGGGGTCGTACAGATACGCAGTATTTT
TRBV7-8,TRBJ2-1,-,few,CASSLTQGPSDEQFF,TGTGCCAGCAGCTTAACACAGGGCCCCTCGGATGAGCAGTTCTTC
TRBV28,TRBJ2-7,-,-,CASSLLLISYEQYF,TGTGCCAGCAGTCTTCTCTTGATCTCCTACGAGCAGTACTTC
TRBV5-6,TRBJ1-1,TRBD1,-,CASSLGTGFTEAFF,TGTGCCAGCAGCTTGGGGACAGGCTTCACTGAAGCTTTCTTT
TRBV6-5,TRBJ2-3,-,-,CASSYRATDTQYF,TGTGCCAGCAGTTACCGAGCGACAGATACGCAGTATTTT
TRBV4-2,TRBJ2-7,TRBD2,few,CASSQEAGTEQYF,TGTGCCAGCAGCCAAGAAGCGGGGACCGAGCAGTACTTC
TRBV2,TRBJ1-5,-,-,CASSPNRLQQPQHF,TGTGCCAGCAGCCCGAACAGGTTACAACAGCCCCAGCATTTT
TRBV19,TRBJ2-1,TRBD1,-,CASEGTGQYNEQFF,TGTGCCAGCGAAGGGACAGGGCAGTACAATGAGCAGTTCTTC